This TCR beta chain was recorded in a study of blood T cell repertoires in COVID-19. Sequencing was performed with immunoSEQ multiplex PCR; in TCRdb, only in-frame clones are kept and a portion is missing. The sample contains 300,000 to 500,000 clones, around 89% of which appear only once. The CDR3 is 16 residues long. V shed 2 bases and J 2 bases; nucleotides not matched to a gene: 7. CDR1 is SGDLS, CDR2 YYNGEE, per germline. This sequence joins TRBV9 and TRBJ2-7, with 10 nucleotides matching TRBD1. Sequenced material: PBMCs or T cells enriched from blood (not recorded which). This TCR was sampled from a woman aged 30 to 39 with acute COVID-19. CDR3 protein: CASSVEPGQGPYEQYF. CDR3 nucleotide sequence: TGTGCCAGCAGCGTCGAGCCGGGACAGGGGCCCTACGAGCAGTACTTC.